These 20 T cell receptor beta chains were all obtained from the same sample, sequenced in a study of Graves' ophthalmopathy and Graves' hyperthyroidism. Using RNA transcripts, the TCR beta CDR3 regions were amplified. First-round RT-PCR relied on HTBI primers, and a second-round multiplex PCR came next. TCRdb ran MiXCR on the multiplex PCR reads and lists one entry per CDR3 protein. The sample carries some 39,000 distinct CDR3 sequences, about 50% recorded once. Sample: peripheral blood. Every receptor here comes from an adult woman with stable Graves' hyperthyroidism.

There are many counts of this clonotype. The chain joins TRBV15 to TRBJ2-1; 10 bases line up with TRBD2. This CDR3 is built from 16 residues. The trim removed 1 base at V and 4 bases at J, leaving 4 bases unmatched. Germline loops: CDR1 LNHNV, CDR2 YYDKDF (reference sequence). This CDR3 reads CATSRAGLADYNEQFF. CDR3 in DNA: TGTGCCACCAGCAGAGCAGGACTAGCGGATTACAATGAGCAGTTCTTC. The complete variable domain, with remaining parts taken from reference TRBV15 and TRBJ2-1, reads DAMVIQNPRYQVTQFGKPVTLSCSQTLNHNVMYWYQQKSSQAPKLLFHYYDKDFNNEADTPDNFQSRRPNTSFCFLDIRSPGLGDTAMYLCATSRAGLADYNEQFFGPGTRLTVL.

The J gene is TRBJ2-7, the V gene TRBV29-1; D is possibly TRBD1 (5 bases). This CDR3 has 12 amino acids. The germline V and J ends were trimmed by 3 bases and 3 bases, with 9 bases remaining between them. The V gene's germline CDR1 is SQVTM and CDR2 ANQGSEA. CDR3 sequence (DNA): TGCAGCGTTGAGACAGAAAACTACGAGCAGTACTTC. Translation: CSVETENYEQYF.

The chain employs TRBV9 and TRBJ1-2, with 10 bases aligning to TRBD1. CDR1 and CDR2 (germline): SGDLS, YYNGEE. V shed 2 bases and J 7 bases; nucleotides not matched to a gene: 8. The CDR3 spans 15 residues. CDR3 bases: TGTGCCAGCAGCGTCGGGTCGACAGGGGGCGTTGGCTACACCTTC. It is translated as CASSVGSTGGVGYTF.

This clonotype was seen many times. The rearrangement joins TRBV4-2 to TRBJ2-5; TRBD2 agrees at 7 bases. This CDR3 contains 17 residues. The J segment lost 5 bases and the V segment lost 1 base, leaving 13 bases of the junction unmatched. CDR1 LGHNA and CDR2 YNFKEQ come from the germline V gene. This CDR3 is CASSQALAAGVPETQYF. In DNA, the CDR3 is TGTGCCAGCAGCCAAGCCCTCGCGGCGGGAGTCCCCGAGACCCAGTACTTC.

Ten or more counts support this clonotype. The V call is TRBV27, the J call TRBJ2-5; D is uncertain. Germline assignment: CDR1 MNHEY and CDR2 SMNVEV (reference sequence). With 3 bases removed from V and 0 bases from J, the gap between germline ends came to 5 bases. This CDR3 spans 13 amino acids. CDR3 sequence reads: CASSLRYQETQYF. The CDR3, as DNA: TGTGCCAGCAGTTTGCGTTACCAAGAGACCCAGTACTTC.

The chain links TRBV15 to TRBJ2-2, with D uncertain. The CDR3 sequence is 14 residues long. Germline-derived CDR1 and CDR2 are LNHNV and YYDKDF (reference sequence). Trimming removed 3 bases from V and 6 bases from J, with 11 bases in between. Written as DNA, the CDR3 is TGTGCCACCAGCAGGGTACGCCGAGCCGGGGAGCTGTTTTTT. Amino acids: CATSRVRRAGELFF.

The rearrangement links TRBV7-9 to TRBJ1-5; tentative D call: TRBD1 (6 bases). The V gene lost 4 bases and the J gene lost 4 bases, with 17 bases spanning the gap. There are 16 residues in the CDR3. CDR1 and CDR2 from the germline V gene are SEHNR and FQNEAQ (reference sequence). CDR3 nucleotides: TGTGCCAGCAGCTCCACCAGCGGGACACCAAATCAGCCCCAGCATTTT. Its translation: CASSSTSGTPNQPQHF.

V usage is TRBV2 and J usage is TRBJ2-7, with a tentative D call TRBD1 (6 bases). V lost 5 bases, J lost 6 bases, and 14 bases lay in between. CDR1 and CDR2 from the germline V gene are SNHLY and FYNNEI. The CDR3 is 13 amino acids. The CDR3 region is CASSLQGRGEQYF. The CDR3 DNA follows: TGTGCCAGCAGTCTACAGGGTAGGGGCGAGCAGTACTTC.

This clonotype was seen at least ten times. The rearrangement uses TRBV7-9 and TRBJ1-6, with 7 nucleotides matching TRBD1. J was trimmed by 7 bases and V by 1 base; bases with no gene match: 4. From germline, CDR1 is SEHNR and CDR2 FQNEAQ (reference sequence). The CDR3 loop spans 15 amino acids. The CDR3 protein is CASSLVGQPNSPLHF. The CDR3, as DNA: TGTGCCAGCAGCTTAGTGGGACAGCCCAATTCACCCCTCCACTTT.

This clonotype appeared many times. The chain carries TRBV20-1 and TRBJ2-7, with 13 nucleotides matching TRBD2. The length of the CDR3 is 14 residues. Germline V lookup: CDR1 DFQATT, CDR2 SNEGSKA (reference sequence). With V trimmed by 3 bases and J by 2 bases, 1 base remained unmatched. The CDR3 bases are TGCAGTGCTAGGGGGACTAGCGGGACCTACGAGCAGTACTTC. Its protein is CSARGTSGTYEQYF.

The J gene is TRBJ1-1, the V gene TRBV29-1; 12 bases line up with TRBD1. Germline values: CDR1 SQVTM, CDR2 ANQGSEA. Losses at the gene ends were 6 bases for V and 9 bases for J; bases not matched to a gene: 5. The CDR3 consists of 12 residues. This CDR3 is CSVTGQGAKAFF. The DNA for the CDR3 is TGCAGCGTGACGGGACAGGGGGCTAAAGCTTTCTTT.

V is TRBV13 and J is TRBJ2-5; D is tentatively TRBD1 or TRBD2 (6 bases each). Between the trimmed V and J ends, which lost 3 bases and 2 bases, there was a span of 13 bases. The CDR3 runs 15 residues. Germline CDR1 PRHDT, CDR2 FYEKMQ (reference sequence). CDR3 DNA: TGTGCCAGCAGCTTGGGCAGGGGAGGACAAGAGACCCAGTACTTC. It encodes CASSLGRGGQETQYF.

The chain uses TRBV5-6 and TRBJ2-7; 9 bases agree with TRBD1. V was clipped by 2 bases and J by 3 bases; unmatched bases: 6. The CDR3 is 15 residues long. Germline CDR1 is SGHDT and CDR2 is YYEEEE. The CDR3 here is CASSFTGTGFYEQYF. CDR3 bases: TGTGCCAGCAGCTTCACCGGGACAGGGTTCTACGAGCAGTACTTC.

This clonotype was counted only a few times. CDR3 nucleotides: TGTGCCAGCAGCCGAGTGGCGGGGAAAGAATACGAGCAGTACTTC. This gives the protein CASSRVAGKEYEQYF. The gene calls are TRBV7-2 and TRBJ2-7, with D tentatively TRBD2 (6 bases). Between the trimmed V and J ends, which lost 5 bases and 4 bases, there was a span of 18 bases. CDR1 is SGHTA and CDR2 is FQGNSA in the germline V gene. The CDR3 consists of 15 residues.

At least ten counts were recorded for this clonotype. The chain joins TRBV14 to TRBJ2-2; possibly TRBD2 for D (6 bases). The CDR3 is 16 residues long. V dropped 1 base and J dropped 5 bases, with 14 bases sitting between them. Per germline, CDR1 SGHDN and CDR2 FVKESK. CDR3 in DNA: TGTGCCAGCAGCCAAGTGCGGGGCTCGGGTACCGGGGAGCTGTTTTTT. Protein product: CASSQVRGSGTGELFF.

This rearrangement joins TRBV20-1 to TRBJ1-1; D not resolved. The V end lost 2 bases, the J end lost 1 base, and 8 bases lay between the germline ends. CDR1 is DFQATT and CDR2 is SNEGSKA in the germline V gene (reference sequence). This CDR3 is built from 13 residues. DNA for the CDR3: TGCAGTGCTAGACGCGACGGGAACACTGAAGCTTTCTTT. It translates to CSARRDGNTEAFF.

This clonotype was seen repeatedly, ten times or more. This chain uses TRBV7-2 with TRBJ1-5; 7 bases are a match to TRBD1. V was pared by 5 bases and J by 5 bases, with 6 bases of the junction left unmatched. From germline, CDR1 is SGHTA and CDR2 FQGNSA. The CDR3 consists of 14 residues. CDR3 sequence (DNA): TGTGCCAGCAGCGGAAGACAGGGACATCAGCCCCAGCATTTT. Protein sequence: CASSGRQGHQPQHF.

This clonotype came up many times. CDR3 nucleotides: TGTGCCAGCACTAAGACTACTCCGAACACCGGGGAGCTGTTTTTT. This encodes CASTKTTPNTGELFF. The V call is TRBV2, the J call TRBJ2-2; D may be TRBD2 (5 bases). Per the germline V gene, CDR1 is SNHLY and CDR2 is FYNNEI. The CDR3 is 15 residues long. V was trimmed by 7 bases and J by 0 bases, leaving 12 bases between them.

The sample holds many counts of this clonotype. The chain uses TRBV4-1 and TRBJ1-2, with 7 bases that match TRBD1. This CDR3 is built from 17 residues. The germline CDR1 and CDR2 sequences are MGHRA and YSYEKL. Trimming removed 2 bases from V and 4 bases from J; junction bases left unmatched: 13. The CDR3 reads CASSQNPRTGDLYGYTF. As DNA, the CDR3 is TGCGCCAGCAGCCAAAATCCTCGGACAGGTGATCTCTATGGCTACACCTTC.

Concerning this clonotype itself: The junction departs from the called germline gene at one end, perhaps through a read error. The CDR3 bases are TGTGCCAGTAGCCTTATTGGGGGGGCGCGCGGCTGCACCTTC. Its protein product is CASSLIGGARGCTF. This rearrangement joins TRBV5-4 to TRBJ1-2; a weak D match, TRBD1 (6 bases). The CDR3 consists of 14 residues. Per the germline V gene, CDR1 is SGHNT and CDR2 is YYREEE (reference sequence).